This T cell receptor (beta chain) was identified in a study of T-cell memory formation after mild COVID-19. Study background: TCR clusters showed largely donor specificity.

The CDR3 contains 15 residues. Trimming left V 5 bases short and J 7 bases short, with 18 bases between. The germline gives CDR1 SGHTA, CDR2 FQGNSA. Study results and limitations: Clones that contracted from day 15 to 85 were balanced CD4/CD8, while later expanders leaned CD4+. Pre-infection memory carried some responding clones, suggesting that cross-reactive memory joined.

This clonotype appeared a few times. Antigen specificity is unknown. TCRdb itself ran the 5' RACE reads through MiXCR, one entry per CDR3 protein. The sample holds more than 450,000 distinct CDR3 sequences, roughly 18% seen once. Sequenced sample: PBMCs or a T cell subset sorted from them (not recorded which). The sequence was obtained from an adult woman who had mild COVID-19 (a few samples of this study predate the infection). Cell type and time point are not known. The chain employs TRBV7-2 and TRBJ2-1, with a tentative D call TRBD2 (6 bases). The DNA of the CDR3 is TGTGCCAGCAGCCCGCTAAGCGGGCCACATAATGAGCAGTTCTTC. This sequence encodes CASSPLSGPHNEQFF.